The T cell receptor beta chain under discussion was sequenced for a study of response to subunit inactivated influenza vaccine. The study, taken as a whole, reports: Authors suggested few new T cells are recruited by each seasonal influenza vaccination.

Using its own MiXCR run on the RT-PCR reads, TCRdb lists one record per CDR3 protein. Here the sample spans a few hundred thousand distinct CDR3 sequences, around 15% being singletons. With regard to this clonotype: Antigen unknown.

Germline CDR1 is LGHDT and CDR2 is YNNKEL (reference sequence). Trimming left V 8 bases short and J 0 bases short, with 4 bases between. This CDR3 is 12 amino acids long. This receptor was identified in a man over 45 who received an inactivated influenza vaccine. V is TRBV3-1 and J is TRBJ2-2; D is uncertain. Sample: PBMCs from blood, taken 12 days after vaccination. The CDR3 bases are TGTGCCAGCGCCCCGAACACCGGGGAGCTGTTTTTT. Amino acid sequence: CASAPNTGELFF.